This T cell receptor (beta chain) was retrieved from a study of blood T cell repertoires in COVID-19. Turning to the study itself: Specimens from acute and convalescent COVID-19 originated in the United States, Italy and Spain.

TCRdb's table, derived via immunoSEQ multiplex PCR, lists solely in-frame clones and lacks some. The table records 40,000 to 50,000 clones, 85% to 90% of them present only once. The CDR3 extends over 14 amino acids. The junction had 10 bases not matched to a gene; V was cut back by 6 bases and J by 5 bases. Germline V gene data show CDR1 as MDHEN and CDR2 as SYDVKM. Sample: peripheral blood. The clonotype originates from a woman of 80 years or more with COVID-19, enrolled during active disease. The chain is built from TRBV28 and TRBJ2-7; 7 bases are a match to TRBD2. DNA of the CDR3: TGTGCCAGCAGGACTCCGGGGGGAGGCCACGAGCAGTACTTC. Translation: CASRTPGGGHEQYF.